A single sample gave rise to the 26 T cell receptor beta chains below, sequenced in a study of blood T cell repertoires in COVID-19. The table came from immunoSEQ multiplex PCR; TCRdb's copy has only in-frame clones and leaves some out. The profile covers some 300,000 clones, with 90% to 95% appearing a single time and approximately 4.1% taken by the ten largest. Sequenced input: PBMCs or T cells enriched from blood (not recorded which). The receptor set was obtained from a young woman who had been exposed to COVID-19.

The J gene is TRBJ1-1, the V gene TRBV9; 7 bases fit TRBD1. Germline CDR1 is SGDLS and CDR2 is YYNGEE. V lost 0 bases to trimming and J lost 1 base; unmatched junction nucleotides: 9. The CDR3 consists of 17 residues. The CDR3 here is CASSVVPGDRENTEAFF. Written as DNA, the CDR3 is TGTGCCAGCAGCGTAGTCCCCGGGGACAGAGAGAACACTGAAGCTTTCTTT.

The rearrangement links TRBV6-6 to TRBJ1-1; 9 bases line up with TRBD1. The CDR3 extends over 12 amino acids. The V and J ends lost 10 bases and 11 bases, in that order; junction bases with no gene match: 11. The germline V gene has CDR1 MNHNY and CDR2 SVGAGI (reference sequence). The CDR3 here is CATSGTGLVAFF. The CDR3 DNA sequence: TGTGCCACCTCCGGGACAGGGCTGGTGGCTTTCTTT.

V gene TRBV29-1 combines with J gene TRBJ1-1; 7 bases align to TRBD1. The junction had 7 bases not matched to a gene; V was cut back by 6 bases and J by 3 bases. The CDR3 runs 13 residues. Germline V gene data show CDR1 as SQVTM and CDR2 as ANQGSEA. The CDR3 DNA reads TGCAGCGTATCCGGGACAGAGTACACTGAAGCTTTCTTT. Amino acid sequence: CSVSGTEYTEAFF. Based on the CDR3 plus reference TRBV29-1 and TRBJ1-1, the full variable domain is SAVISQKPSRDICQRGTSLTIQCQVDSQVTMMFWYRQQPGQSLTLIATANQGSEATYESGFVIDKFPISRPNLTFSTLTVSNMSPEDSSIYLCSVSGTEYTEAFFGQGTRLTVV.

The V call is TRBV7-6, the J call TRBJ1-3; no definite D call. Germline V gene sequence: CDR1 SGHVS, CDR2 FNYEAQ. Deletions cut 8 bases from V and 1 base from J, with 15 bases between. The CDR3 contains 15 residues. Here the CDR3 DNA reads TGTGCCAGCTCCTTCCCCGGAGCTTCTGGAAACACCATATATTTT. Its translation: CASSFPGASGNTIYF.

The sample holds one count of this clone. The CDR3 spells CAWSEGATNEKLFF. CDR3 DNA: TGTGCCTGGAGTGAGGGGGCAACTAATGAAAAACTGTTTTTT. The chain combines TRBV30 with TRBJ1-4, with D possibly TRBD1 on 6 matching bases. Germline V lookup: CDR1 GTSNPN, CDR2 SVGIG (reference sequence). This CDR3 is built from 14 residues. V was cut by 1 base and J by 0 bases, with 6 bases left in between.

This chain links TRBV11-2 with TRBJ2-7, with 13 nucleotides matching TRBD2. Losses at the gene ends were 5 bases for V and 3 bases for J; bases not matched to a gene: 10. This CDR3 is 17 amino acids long. Germline V gives CDR1 SGHAT, CDR2 FQNNGV. The CDR3: CASSPGLAGAEFYEQYF. The CDR3 DNA is TGTGCCAGCAGCCCCGGACTAGCGGGGGCGGAATTCTACGAGCAGTACTTC.

This clone was observed a few times. The chain couples TRBV11-3 to TRBJ2-1; TRBD2 matches 11 bases. The CDR3 runs to 15 residues. Trimming removed 2 bases from V and 9 bases from J; junction bases left unmatched: 6. CDR1 and CDR2 from the germline V gene are SGHNT and YENEEA. CDR3 loop: CASSLTSGGLIEQFF. The CDR3 nucleotides read TGTGCCAGCAGCTTAACTAGCGGGGGCCTCATTGAGCAGTTCTTC.

The V gene is TRBV2, the J gene TRBJ1-2, with unresolved D. The length of the CDR3 is 11 residues. The V end was cut by 10 bases, the J end by 6 bases, with 12 bases between. CDR1 and CDR2 from the germline V gene are SNHLY and FYNNEI. CDR3: CATGGWDGYTF. CDR3 nucleotide sequence: TGTGCCACTGGCGGGTGGGATGGCTACACCTTC.

The chain employs TRBV4-3 and TRBJ1-1; D remains unclear. V dropped 1 base and J dropped 3 bases, with 9 bases sitting between them. In germline, CDR1 is LGHNA, CDR2 YSLEER. The CDR3 runs 14 residues. CDR3 in DNA: TGCGCCAGCAGCCAAGCTACAGCTTACACTGAAGCTTTCTTT. This translates into CASSQATAYTEAFF.

CDR3 sequence (DNA): TGTGCCAGCGCCATAGGGGGGAACACTGAAGCTTTCTTT. It encodes CASAIGGNTEAFF. The chain recombines TRBV27 with TRBJ1-1; tentative D call: TRBD1 (6 bases). The CDR3 is made up of 13 amino acids. CDR1 is MNHEY and CDR2 is SMNVEV in the germline V gene (reference sequence). Deletions cut 8 bases from V and 1 base from J, with 11 bases between.

The chain is built from TRBV4-1 and TRBJ2-1; TRBD1 matches 9 bases. Germline trimming cut 8 bases from V and 3 bases from J; bases unmatched to any gene: 8. CDR1 and CDR2 from the germline V gene are MGHRA and YSYEKL. The CDR3 length is 15 residues. The CDR3 here is CASVPGQGGYNEQFF. The CDR3, as DNA: TGCGCCAGCGTTCCGGGACAGGGAGGCTACAATGAGCAGTTCTTC.

The CDR3 region is CAISGGGSYNEQFF. CDR3 in DNA: TGTGCCATCAGTGGGGGCGGATCCTACAATGAGCAGTTCTTC. The rearrangement uses TRBV10-3 and TRBJ2-1, with D maybe TRBD1 (5 bases). V lost 4 bases and J lost 1, with 8 bases in between. The CDR3 loop spans 14 amino acids. The germline V gene has CDR1 ENHRY and CDR2 SYGVKD.

The gene calls are TRBV5-6 and TRBJ2-1; 8 positions agree with TRBD2. J gave up 10 bases and V 6 bases, and 3 bases lay outside the gene matches. CDR3 length equals 11 residues. Germline V gene sequence: CDR1 SGHDT, CDR2 YYEEEE. The CDR3 loop is CASIGTREQFF. In DNA form, the CDR3 reads TGTGCCAGCATCGGGACTAGAGAGCAGTTCTTC.

This chain uses TRBV5-1 with TRBJ1-1; no clear D. Per germline, CDR1 SGHRS and CDR2 YFSETQ. V lost 1 base, J lost 4 bases, and 14 bases lay in between. The CDR3 length is 15 residues. CDR3 sequence (DNA): TGCGCCAGCAGCTTGAACTGGGTTTCGGGCACTGAAGCTTTCTTT. Translating it yields CASSLNWVSGTEAFF.

The gene calls are TRBV6-5 and TRBJ2-7; a possible D gene is TRBD2 (7 bases). V gave up 7 bases and J gave up 5 bases, with 15 bases separating them. CDR3 size: 13 residues. Germline V gene data show CDR1 as MNHEY and CDR2 as SVGAGI. This chain's CDR3 is CASTGRGPHEQYF. CDR3 DNA sequence: TGTGCCAGCACCGGGCGGGGGCCCCACGAGCAGTACTTC.

The chain joins TRBV5-6 to TRBJ2-5, with 8 positions matching TRBD2. This CDR3 comprises 14 residues. Per the germline V gene, CDR1 is SGHDT and CDR2 is YYEEEE. The junction had 4 bases not matched to a gene; V was cut back by 1 base and J by 5 bases. CDR3 loop: CASSLRGGHETQYF. The CDR3 bases are TGTGCCAGCAGCTTGCGGGGGGGCCACGAGACCCAGTACTTC.

Here the CDR3 DNA reads TGTGCCAGCACCCCGGGACAGATTAATTCACCCCTCCACTTT. This sequence encodes CASTPGQINSPLHF. The V and J genes are TRBV6-5 and TRBJ1-6; TRBD1 aligns across 7 bases. CDR1 is MNHEY and CDR2 is SVGAGI in the germline V gene. V gave up 7 bases and J gave up 6 bases; unmatched junction bases: 6. This CDR3 has 14 amino acids.

The chain has TRBV4-1 and TRBJ1-1, with D unclear. V lost 6 bases and J 4 bases, leaving 24 bases between the germline ends. The length of the CDR3 is 17 residues. CDR1 is MGHRA, CDR2 YSYEKL, per germline. CDR3: CASRPSEGMVKGTEAFF. The DNA of the CDR3 is TGCGCCAGCAGACCATCGGAGGGAATGGTGAAGGGCACTGAAGCTTTCTTT.

J is TRBJ1-1 and V is TRBV7-8; TRBD1 matches at 8 bases. Trimming removed 5 bases from V and 3 bases from J; junction bases left unmatched: 8. The CDR3 is 15 amino acids. The V gene's germline CDR1 is SGHVS and CDR2 FQNEAQ. CDR3 nucleotide sequence: TGTGCCAGCAGCGCCGGGACAGGATTTTACACTGAAGCTTTCTTT. Translation gives CASSAGTGFYTEAFF.

V usage is TRBV4-2 and J usage is TRBJ1-5; TRBD1 matches at 7 bases. The V gene end was trimmed by 4 bases and the J gene end by 6 bases; junction bases not matched to a gene: 15. This CDR3 comprises 17 residues. CDR1 and CDR2 (germline): LGHNA, YNFKEQ. The CDR3 region is CASSRMGEQGFSQPQHF. The CDR3 DNA sequence: TGTGCCAGCAGCCGGATGGGGGAACAGGGGTTTAGTCAGCCCCAGCATTTT.

The rearrangement uses TRBV27 and TRBJ2-7; perhaps TRBD2 as D (5 bases). Germline CDR1 and CDR2: MNHEY and SMNVEV (reference sequence). The V end lost 6 bases, the J end lost 0 bases, and 12 bases lay between the germline ends. The length of the CDR3 is 14 residues. The CDR3 loop reads CASSHGLPSYEQYF. CDR3 nucleotides: TGTGCCAGCAGCCACGGACTGCCCTCCTACGAGCAGTACTTC.

The CDR3 region has the DNA TGCGCCAGCAGCTCCCGGGACACTATTTCACCCCTCCACTTT. It codes for CASSSRDTISPLHF. The rearrangement joins TRBV5-1 to TRBJ1-6, with D perhaps matching TRBD1 (6 bases). In germline, CDR1 is SGHRS, CDR2 YFSETQ. CDR3 size: 14 residues. Between the trimmed V and J ends, which lost 3 bases and 9 bases, there was a span of 13 bases.

This chain connects TRBV6-5 to TRBJ1-2; no clear D. CDR1 is MNHEY and CDR2 is SVGAGI in the germline V gene. CDR3 size: 15 residues. Between the trimmed V and J ends, which lost 0 bases and 3 bases, there was a span of 11 bases. CDR3 coding DNA: TGTGCCAGCAGTTACTCCGTCACCGGGGACTATGGCTACACCTTC. Its protein product is CASSYSVTGDYGYTF.

V usage is TRBV2 and J usage is TRBJ1-1; D uncertain. The length of the CDR3 is 14 residues. The germline V gene encodes CDR1 SNHLY and CDR2 FYNNEI. Trimming stripped 0 bases from V and 4 bases from J, with 9 bases between. The CDR3 sequence: CASSEAEQTTEAFF. The DNA of the CDR3 is TGTGCCAGCAGTGAAGCGGAACAGACCACTGAAGCTTTCTTT. Filled out from reference TRBV2 and TRBJ1-1, the complete variable domain reads EPEVTQTPSHQVTQMGQEVILRCVPISNHLYFYWYRQILGQKVEFLVSFYNNEISEKSEIFDDQFSVERPDGSNFTLKIRSTKLEDSAMYFCASSEAEQTTEAFFGQGTRLTVV.

Regarding this clone: One end of the junction varies from germline; a read error may be responsible. V is TRBV6-2 or TRBV6-3 and J is TRBJ1-2; TRBD1 is a possible D gene (5 bases). The CDR3 is 15 residues long. The germline gives CDR1 MNHEY, CDR2 SVGEGT. CDR3 sequence: CASSYERQGNCGYTF. The CDR3 DNA follows: TGTGCCAGCAGTTACGAGCGTCAGGGAAACTGTGGCTACACCTTC.

This clone was detected once. J is TRBJ1-1 and V is TRBV6-5; tentatively, D is TRBD1 (6 bases). V was shortened by 4 bases and J by 4 bases, with 10 bases between the two germline ends. Germline V gene sequence: CDR1 MNHEY, CDR2 SVGAGI. This CDR3 is built from 13 residues. The CDR3 region has the DNA TGTGCCAGCAGTTGGGGGCAGGCCACTGAAGCTTTCTTT. This sequence encodes CASSWGQATEAFF.